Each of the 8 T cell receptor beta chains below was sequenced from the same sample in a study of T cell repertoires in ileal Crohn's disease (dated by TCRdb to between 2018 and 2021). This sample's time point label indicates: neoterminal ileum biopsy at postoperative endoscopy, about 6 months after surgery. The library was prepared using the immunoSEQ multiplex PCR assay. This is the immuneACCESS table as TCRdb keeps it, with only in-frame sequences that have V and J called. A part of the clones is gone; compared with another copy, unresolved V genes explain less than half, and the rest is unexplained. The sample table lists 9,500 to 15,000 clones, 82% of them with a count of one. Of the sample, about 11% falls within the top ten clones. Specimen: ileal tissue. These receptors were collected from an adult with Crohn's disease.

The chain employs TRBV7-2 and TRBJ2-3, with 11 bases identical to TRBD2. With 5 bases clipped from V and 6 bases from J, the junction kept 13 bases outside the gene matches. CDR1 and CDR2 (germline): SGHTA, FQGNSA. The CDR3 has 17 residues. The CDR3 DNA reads TGTGCCAGCAGCCCAGTGGGACTAGCGGCTGGGGGGGATACGCAGTATTTT. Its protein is CASSPVGLAAGGDTQYF.

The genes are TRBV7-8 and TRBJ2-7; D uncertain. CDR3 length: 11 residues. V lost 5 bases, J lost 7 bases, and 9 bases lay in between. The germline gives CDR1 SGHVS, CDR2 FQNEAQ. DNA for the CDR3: TGTGCCAGCAGCCCCCTACAGGAGCAGTACTTC. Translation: CASSPLQEQYF.

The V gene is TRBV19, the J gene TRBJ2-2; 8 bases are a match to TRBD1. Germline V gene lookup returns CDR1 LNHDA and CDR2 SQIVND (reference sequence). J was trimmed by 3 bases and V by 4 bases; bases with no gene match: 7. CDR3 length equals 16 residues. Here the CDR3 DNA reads TGTGCCAGTAGTACCGACAGGGGAGATTACACCGGGGAGCTGTTTTTT. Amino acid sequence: CASSTDRGDYTGELFF.

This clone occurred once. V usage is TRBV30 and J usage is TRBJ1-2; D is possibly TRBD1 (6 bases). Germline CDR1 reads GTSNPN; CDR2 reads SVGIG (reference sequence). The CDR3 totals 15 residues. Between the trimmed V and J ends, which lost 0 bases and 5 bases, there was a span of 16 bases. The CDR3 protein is CAWSVTLGQLYGYTF. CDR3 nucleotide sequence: TGTGCCTGGAGTGTAACTCTAGGACAGCTTTATGGCTACACCTTC. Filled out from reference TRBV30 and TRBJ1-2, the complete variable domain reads SQTIHQWPATLVQPVGSPLSLECTVEGTSNPNLYWYRQAAGRGLQLLFYSVGIGQISSEVPQNLSASRPQDRQFILSSKKLLLSDSGFYLCAWSVTLGQLYGYTFGSGTRLTVV.

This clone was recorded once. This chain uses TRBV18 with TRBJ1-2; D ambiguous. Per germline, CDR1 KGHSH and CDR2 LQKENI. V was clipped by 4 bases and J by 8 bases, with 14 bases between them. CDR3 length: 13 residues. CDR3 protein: CASSLNDGGGYTF. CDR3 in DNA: TGTGCCAGCTCACTGAACGATGGTGGCGGCTACACCTTC.

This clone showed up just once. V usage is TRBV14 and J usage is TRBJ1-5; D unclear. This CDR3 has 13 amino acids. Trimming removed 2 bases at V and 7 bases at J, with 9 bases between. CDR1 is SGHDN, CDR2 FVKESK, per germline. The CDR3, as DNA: TGTGCCAGCAGCCAAACATGGGAGCAGCCCCAGCATTTT. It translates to CASSQTWEQPQHF.

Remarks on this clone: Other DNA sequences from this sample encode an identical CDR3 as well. CDR3 DNA: TGTGCCAGCAGCGACAGGGGGACTGGAAACACCATATATTTT. Amino acids: CASSDRGTGNTIYF. The rearrangement links TRBV9 to TRBJ1-3, with TRBD1 matching over 8 bases. Germline trimming cut 3 bases from V and 2 bases from J; bases unmatched to any gene: 1. The CDR3 has 14 amino acids. Germline V lookup: CDR1 SGDLS, CDR2 YYNGEE.

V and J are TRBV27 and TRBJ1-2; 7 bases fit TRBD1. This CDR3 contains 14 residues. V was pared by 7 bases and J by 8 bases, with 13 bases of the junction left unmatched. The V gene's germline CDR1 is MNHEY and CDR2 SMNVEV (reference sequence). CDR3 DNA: TGTGCCAGCAAGCCGCCGGGACAGACCTTCGGCTACACCTTC. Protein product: CASKPPGQTFGYTF.